This entry lists 12 T cell receptor beta chains sequenced from one sample in a study of blood T cell repertoires in COVID-19 (dated by TCRdb to the early 2020s). The method behind the library was the immunoSEQ multiplex PCR assay. The clones in this table, taken by TCRdb from immuneACCESS, are in-frame only. Not every clone is retained; where verified, under half of the shortfall comes from an unresolved V gene, and the cause of the rest is unknown. This sample lists about 60,000 clones; roughly 78% were detected once. The ten most abundant clones make up approximately 7.7% of the sample. Input material: peripheral blood. These receptors all come from a woman of 80 years or more with acute or convalescent COVID-19.

The genes are TRBV19 and TRBJ1-5, with D perhaps TRBD1 (5 bases). The length of the CDR3 is 15 residues. Germline V gene data show CDR1 as LNHDA and CDR2 as SQIVND (reference sequence). The V and J ends lost 5 bases and 3 bases respectively, with 14 bases between them. For the CDR3, the DNA is TGTGCCAGTAGTTGGCAGGCGGGGCCCAATCAGCCCCAGCATTTT. Protein sequence: CASSWQAGPNQPQHF.

V gene TRBV5-8 combines with J gene TRBJ2-7; 11 nucleotides align to TRBD1. Germline-derived CDR1 and CDR2 are SGHTS and YDEGEE. V dropped 4 bases and J dropped 3; count of bases not matched to a gene: 6. The CDR3 runs to 15 residues. CDR3 protein: CASSLGTGGNYEQYF. DNA for the CDR3: TGTGCCAGCAGCCTCGGGACAGGGGGAAACTACGAGCAGTACTTC.

The chain is built from TRBV15 and TRBJ2-1; 11 positions agree with TRBD2. Germline-derived CDR1 and CDR2 are LNHNV and YYDKDF (reference sequence). V shed 0 bases, J shed 7 bases, and the junction held 5 bases outside the gene matches. This CDR3 region has 16 residues. CDR3 amino acids: CATSREIGLAGNEQFF. CDR3 bases: TGTGCCACCAGCAGAGAGATCGGACTAGCGGGTAATGAGCAGTTCTTC. Variable domain in full (rest from reference TRBV15 and TRBJ2-1): DAMVIQNPRYQVTQFGKPVTLSCSQTLNHNVMYWYQQKSSQAPKLLFHYYDKDFNNEADTPDNFQSRRPNTSFCFLDIRSPGLGDTAMYLCATSREIGLAGNEQFFGPGTRLTVL.

The CDR3 region is CASSLLAQLRYNEQFF. DNA of the CDR3: TGTGCCAGCAGCCTACTAGCGCAGCTCAGGTACAATGAGCAGTTCTTC. V and J are TRBV7-8 and TRBJ2-1, with 7 bases fitting TRBD2. Trimming at V came to 5 bases and at J to 4 bases, leaving 11 bases not matched to a gene. Germline-derived CDR1 and CDR2 are SGHVS and FQNEAQ. There are 16 residues in the CDR3.

This clone came up a few times. The chain combines TRBV2 with TRBJ1-1, with D possibly being TRBD1 (5 bases). CDR3 length: 13 amino acids. CDR1 and CDR2 from the germline V gene are SNHLY and FYNNEI. Trimming removed 6 bases from V and 5 bases from J, with 13 bases in between. Here the CDR3 DNA reads TGTGCCAGCAGGGCGGCGGGGGGGACTGAAGCTTTCTTT. Residues: CASRAAGGTEAFF. The variable domain in full, completed from reference TRBV2 and TRBJ1-1, reads EPEVTQTPSHQVTQMGQEVILRCVPISNHLYFYWYRQILGQKVEFLVSFYNNEISEKSEIFDDQFSVERPDGSNFTLKIRSTKLEDSAMYFCASRAAGGTEAFFGQGTRLTVV.

J is TRBJ2-1 and V is TRBV5-1; 9 bases align to TRBD2. V gave up 6 bases and J gave up 5 bases; unmatched junction bases: 6. The CDR3 loop spans 14 amino acids. In germline, CDR1 is SGHRS, CDR2 YFSETQ. The CDR3 loop is CASTLAGLDNEQFF. The CDR3 nucleotides read TGCGCCAGCACCCTAGCGGGGCTAGACAATGAGCAGTTCTTC.

V and J are TRBV5-1 and TRBJ2-2, with TRBD1 as a possible D gene (6 bases). Germline V gene sequence: CDR1 SGHRS, CDR2 YFSETQ. The V gene lost 3 bases and the J gene lost 7 bases, with 25 bases spanning the gap. The CDR3 has 18 residues. This chain's CDR3 is CASSSTFETDRFSGELFF. The CDR3 nucleotides read TGCGCCAGCAGCTCAACGTTTGAGACCGACAGGTTTAGCGGGGAGCTGTTTTTT.

This rearrangement joins TRBV6-6 to TRBJ1-3, with unresolved D. The CDR3 is 14 amino acids. Looked up from germline, CDR1 is MNHNY and CDR2 is SVGAGI (reference sequence). The germline V and J ends were trimmed by 2 bases and 0 bases, with 5 bases remaining between them. CDR3 coding DNA: TGTGCCAGCAGTTACGGGAGCTCTGGAAACACCATATATTTT. It yields the protein CASSYGSSGNTIYF.

The genes are TRBV29-1 and TRBJ2-3, with D perhaps matching TRBD2 (6 bases). This CDR3 is built from 17 residues. Trimming pared 0 bases from V and 3 bases from J, leaving 19 bases between. CDR1 SQVTM and CDR2 ANQGSEA come from the germline V gene. CDR3 loop: CSVEDPIPGAGTDTQYF. CDR3 nucleotide sequence: TGCAGCGTTGAAGATCCGATACCGGGAGCAGGTACAGATACGCAGTATTTT.

The gene calls are TRBV7-8 and TRBJ2-2; 9 bases are shared with TRBD2. The germline V gene encodes CDR1 SGHVS and CDR2 FQNEAQ. The CDR3 runs to 15 residues. With 5 bases clipped from V and 8 bases from J, the junction kept 9 bases outside the gene matches. CDR3 region: CASSPASGAVGELFF. CDR3 DNA sequence: TGTGCCAGCAGCCCCGCTAGCGGGGCGGTTGGGGAGCTGTTTTTT.

This rearrangement joins TRBV4-1 to TRBJ1-5; TRBD1 matches 7 bases. CDR1 MGHRA and CDR2 YSYEKL come from the germline V gene. V gave up 6 bases and J gave up 1 base; unmatched junction bases: 9. The CDR3 is 16 amino acids. CDR3 sequence reads: CASSDTPGGSNQPQHF. The CDR3 DNA reads TGCGCCAGCAGTGACACTCCAGGGGGGAGCAATCAGCCCCAGCATTTT.

This clone was seen once. The chain carries TRBV5-1 and TRBJ2-3; 7 positions match TRBD1. This CDR3 contains 15 residues. V was pared by 0 bases and J by 4 bases, with 5 bases of the junction left unmatched. Germline lookup yields CDR1 SGHRS and CDR2 YFSETQ. The CDR3, as DNA: TGCGCCAGCAGCTTGGACAGGGGAACCGCAGATACGCAGTATTTT. It codes for CASSLDRGTADTQYF.